This TCR beta chain was recorded in a study of Graves' ophthalmopathy and Graves' hyperthyroidism. Study background: No treatment had been given when peripheral blood was collected at initial diagnosis.

This clonotype was seen once. With 6 bases removed from V and 1 base from J, the gap between germline ends came to 12 bases. Germline V CDR1 and CDR2: MGHDK, SYGVNS. The CDR3 has 15 residues. Beta-chain TCR CDR3 regions were amplified from RNA transcripts. First-round RT-PCR relied on HTBI primers, and a second-round multiplex PCR came next. TCRdb used MiXCR to reprocess the multiplex PCR reads, holding one entry per CDR3 protein. The repertoire holds approximately 640,000 distinct CDR3 sequences, with over 40% as singletons. This TCR was sampled from an adult man with Graves' ophthalmopathy. The chain couples TRBV25-1 to TRBJ2-2; unclear D gene. The sequenced sample was peripheral blood. The CDR3, as DNA: TGTGCCAGCAGCAAGGTAGGACGGAACACCGGGGAGCTGTTTTTT. Translating it yields CASSKVGRNTGELFF. Filled out from reference TRBV25-1 and TRBJ2-2, the complete variable domain reads EADIYQTPRYLVIGTGKKITLECSQTMGHDKMYWYQQDPGMELHLIHYSYGVNSTEKGDLSSESTVSRIRTEHFPLTLESARPSHTSQYLCASSKVGRNTGELFFGEGSRLTVL.